This entry concerns a single T cell receptor (beta chain). In this sample, this clone turned up a few times. It lacks a known antigen. No per-base quality is available; no much larger clone lies one base away. This entry belongs to a study of cytomegalovirus exposure and HLA in healthy donors (dated by TCRdb to about 2017). Notes on the research overall: The roughly 700 repertoires of the first cohort and the 110 or so validation repertoires were produced on the same platform, according to a later analysis. To predict cytomegalovirus infection status, the study combined high-throughput TCR immunosequencing, statistical association of individual TCRs with disease status, and machine learning. Besides the first cohort of about 730 subjects, a separate validation cohort made up of roughly 120 different subjects was used. The study was designed to test whether signatures of past pathogen exposure could be identified by cataloging public T cell receptors.

Study-wide findings and limitations: Across donors, most TCR sequences were observed very rarely, whereas some public TCRs were present in many individuals. A later analysis had no HLA typing for the validation cohort, so co-occurrence there was scored across all 130 or so repertoires. A later analysis found that TCRs clustered in the first cohort also tended to co-occur in the 120 validation repertoires, with more than 90% of cluster scores above 0. The study listed over 150 TCR beta chains as associated with cytomegalovirus. Cytomegalovirus status was reported to be diagnosed by the classifier with high specificity and sensitivity in both the original and validation cohorts. According to the authors, the approach could potentially be generalized to other disease states and immunological phenotypes. In vitro tests confirmed that a few of the cytomegalovirus-associated TCR beta chains recognize cytomegalovirus antigens.

The donors were included in the validation cohort of 120 subjects, a group kept apart from the roughly 730-subject first cohort. Reading from cysteine to phenylalanine, the CDR3 counts 15 amino acids. Of all the DNA, just the CDR3 is kept, 45 bases in frame from base 1. Unmatched junction bases come to 10, with V trimmed by 5 bases and J by 8 bases. For CDR1 and CDR2, the germline V gene lists SGHVS and FQNEAQ. Libraries were made using the immunoSEQ multiplex PCR assay. Under the source paper's analysis protocol: A statistical classification framework was developed to diagnose cytomegalovirus status using the catalog of TCR beta chain sequences. TCRdb re-hosts the immuneACCESS table, in-frame sequences only. Its copies lack some clones; in the studies checked, an unresolved V gene accounts for under half of them, and the cause for the rest is not known. V and J calls and clone size are copied from that table; D and trimming were computed from the DNA. The sample table holds hundreds of thousands of clones, of which 75% to 90% were seen once. The ten largest account for 5.5% to 7% of the sample.

What was sequenced was PBMCs. Recombination joined TRBV7-8 with TRBJ2-1; TRBD2 agrees with 9 junctional bases. This receptor was taken from a woman under 30 in good health and CMV-seronegative. In nucleotide form, the sequence is TGTGCCAGCAGCCCTGGCAGCGGGGGGAGGGATGAGCAGTTCTTC. Its protein is CASSPGSGGRDEQFF.